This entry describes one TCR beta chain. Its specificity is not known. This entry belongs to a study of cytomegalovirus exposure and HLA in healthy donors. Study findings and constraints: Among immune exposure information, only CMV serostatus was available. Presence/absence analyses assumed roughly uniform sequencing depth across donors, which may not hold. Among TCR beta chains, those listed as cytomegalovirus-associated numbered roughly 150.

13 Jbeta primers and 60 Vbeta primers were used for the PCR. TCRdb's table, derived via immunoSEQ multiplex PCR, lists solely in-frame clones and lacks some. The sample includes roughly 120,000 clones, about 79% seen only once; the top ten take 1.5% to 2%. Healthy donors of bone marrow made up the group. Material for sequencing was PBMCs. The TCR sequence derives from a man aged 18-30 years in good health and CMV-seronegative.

CDR3: CASSPSPGTGELFF. The CDR3 bases are TGTGCCAGCAGCCCCTCCCCGGGCACCGGGGAGCTGTTTTTT. The V call is TRBV11-2, the J call TRBJ2-2; D gene uncertain. The V end lost 5 bases, the J end lost 4 bases, and 11 bases lay between the germline ends. The CDR3 has 14 amino acids. Per the germline V gene, CDR1 is SGHAT and CDR2 is FQNNGV.